This section outlines one T cell receptor beta chain sequence together with its context. Repertoires were generated with immunoSEQ multiplex PCR, while TCRdb's copy carries only in-frame clones and drops some. The sample lists roughly 200,000 clones; approximately 91% were seen once. This specimen belongs to a study of blood T cell repertoires in COVID-19. Study summary: Researchers got acute and convalescent COVID-19 samples from the United States, Italy and Spain.

This CDR3 contains 15 residues. Germline V CDR1 and CDR2: SEHNR, FQNEAQ (reference sequence). V was pared by 5 bases and J by 2 bases, with 13 bases between. The clonotype originates from a man aged 40-50 years with acute or convalescent COVID-19. The V gene is TRBV7-9, the J gene TRBJ1-3; D remains ambiguous. The source material was peripheral blood. CDR3 DNA sequence: TGTGCCAGCAGCCTAGGTGGGCAGCCTGGAAACACCATATATTTT. Translation gives CASSLGGQPGNTIYF.